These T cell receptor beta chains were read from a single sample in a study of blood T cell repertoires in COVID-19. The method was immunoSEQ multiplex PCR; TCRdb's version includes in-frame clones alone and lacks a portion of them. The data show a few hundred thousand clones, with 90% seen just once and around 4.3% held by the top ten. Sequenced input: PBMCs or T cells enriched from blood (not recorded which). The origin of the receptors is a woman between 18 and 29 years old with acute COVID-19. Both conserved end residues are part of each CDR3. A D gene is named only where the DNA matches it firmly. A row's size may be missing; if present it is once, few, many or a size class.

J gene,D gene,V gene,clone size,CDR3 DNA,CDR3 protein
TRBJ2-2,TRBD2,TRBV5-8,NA,TGTGCCAGCAACCGACTAGCGGGAGTTGGACCCGGGGAGCTGTTTTTT,CASNRLAGVGPGELFF
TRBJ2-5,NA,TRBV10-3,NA,TGTGCCATCAGTGAGTCAGACGGGAGAGGGTTCGGAGAGACCCAGTACTTC,CAISESDGRGFGETQYF
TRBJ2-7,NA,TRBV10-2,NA,TGCGCCAGCAGTGAGGGCAGGGCCAACGAGCAGTACTTC,CASSEGRANEQYF
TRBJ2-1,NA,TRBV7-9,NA,TGTGCCAGCAGTCAGGCCACAGGGATCTACAATGAGCAGTTCTTC,CASSQATGIYNEQFF
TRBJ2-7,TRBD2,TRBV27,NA,TGTGCCAGCAGGATACTAGCGGGAGGAATTAACCCCCACGAGCAGTACTTC,CASRILAGGINPHEQYF
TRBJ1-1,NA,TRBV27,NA,TGTGCCAGCAGTTTATGGGGACACCCGAACACTGAAGCTTTCTTT,CASSLWGHPNTEAFF
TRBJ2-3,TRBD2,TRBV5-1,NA,TGCGCCAGCAGCTTGGTTTATGGGACTAGCGGGAGTGGGGGTCTTTTT,CASSLVYGTSGSGGLF
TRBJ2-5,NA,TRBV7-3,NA,TGTGCCAGCAGCTTAATCCCAGGGGAGGAGACCCAGTACTTC,CASSLIPGEETQYF
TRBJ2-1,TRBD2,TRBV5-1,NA,TGCGCCAGCAGCTTTAAAGCGGGAGACGTAAATGAGCAGTTCTTC,CASSFKAGDVNEQFF
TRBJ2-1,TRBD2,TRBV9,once,TGTGCCAGCAGCGTACCCCGGGAGGGACCCTACAATGAGCAGTTCTTC,CASSVPREGPYNEQFF
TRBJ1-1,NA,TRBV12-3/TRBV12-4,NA,TGTGCCAGCAGTCAGGGATTGAACACTGAAGCTTTCTTT,CASSQGLNTEAFF
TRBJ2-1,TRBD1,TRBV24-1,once,TGTGCCACCAGTGATTTGCGGGACAGGACGAATGAGCAGTTCTTC,CATSDLRDRTNEQFF
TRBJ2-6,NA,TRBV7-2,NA,TGTGCCAGCAGCTTACCAGACAGCTCTGGGGCCAACGTCCTGACTTTC,CASSLPDSSGANVLTF
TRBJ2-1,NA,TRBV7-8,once,TGTGCCAGCAGCTTAGCCCCCGGGGGTTGGTACAATGAGCAGTTCTTC,CASSLAPGGWYNEQFF
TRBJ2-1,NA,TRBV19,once,TGTGCCAGTAGTAGCAGACAGGTTGGTGACAATGAGCAGTTCTTC,CASSSRQVGDNEQFF
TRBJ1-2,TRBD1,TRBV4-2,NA,TGTGCCAGCAGCCAACGACGTGGGGACAGCAGACGGGCGACACGGGACTATGGCTACACCTTC,CASSQRRGDSRRATRDYGYTF
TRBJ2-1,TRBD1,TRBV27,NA,TGTGCCAGCAGTTACCGGACAGGGTATAATGAGCAGTTCTTC,CASSYRTGYNEQFF
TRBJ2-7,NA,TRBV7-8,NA,TGTGCCAGCAGCCCCCTCGGTAGCTTCTACGAGCAGTACTTC,CASSPLGSFYEQYF
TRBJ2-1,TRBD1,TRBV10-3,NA,TGTGCCATCAGTGAGGGGACAGATCTTACCTGGGGCGATGAGCAGTTCTTC,CAISEGTDLTWGDEQFF
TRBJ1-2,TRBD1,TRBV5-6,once,TGTGCCAGCAGCTTATGGGACAGGGAGTCTGGCTACACCTTC,CASSLWDRESGYTF
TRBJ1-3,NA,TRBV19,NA,TGTGCCAGTAGTCCCGGGGTCTCTGGAAACACCATATATTTT,CASSPGVSGNTIYF
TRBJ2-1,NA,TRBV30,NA,TGTGCCTGGAGTGTACGGGCGGGGTTAAATGAGCAGTTCTTC,CAWSVRAGLNEQFF
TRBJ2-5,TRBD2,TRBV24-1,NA,TGTGCCACCAGTGCGGGTAGCGGGAAGGCGGAGACCCAGTACTTC,CATSAGSGKAETQYF
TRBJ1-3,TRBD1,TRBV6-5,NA,TGTGCCACCCGCGGGGACAGCCGAAGGGGAAACACCATATATTTT,CATRGDSRRGNTIYF
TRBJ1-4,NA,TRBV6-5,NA,TGTGCCAGCAGACCCCGGGACTTGAGAGAAAAACTGTTTTTT,CASRPRDLREKLFF
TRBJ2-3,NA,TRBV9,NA,TGTGCCAGCAGCGTAGAAGAAGGGGTTAGGACAGATACGCAGTATTTT,CASSVEEGVRTDTQYF
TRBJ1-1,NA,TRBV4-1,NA,TGCGCCAGCAGCCAAGATGGCGGGGCTGAAGCTTTCTTT,CASSQDGGAEAFF
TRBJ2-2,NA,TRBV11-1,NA,TGTGCCAGCAGACGGCGGGCGGACACCGGGGAGCTGTTTTTT,CASRRRADTGELFF
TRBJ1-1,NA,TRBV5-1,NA,TGCGCCAGCAGCTTCGGGGTAGGTGAGAACACTGAAGCTTTCTTT,CASSFGVGENTEAFF
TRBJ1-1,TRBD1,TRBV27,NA,TGTGCCACCGGGGACAGGCACACTGAAGCTTTCTTT,CATGDRHTEAFF
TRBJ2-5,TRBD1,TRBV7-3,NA,TGTGCCAGCAGCTTAAACGCAGGGGGCACGGAGACCCAGTACTTC,CASSLNAGGTETQYF
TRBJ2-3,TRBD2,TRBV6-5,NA,TGTGCCAGCACTCGACTAGCGGGAGTCACAGATACGCAGTATTTT,CASTRLAGVTDTQYF
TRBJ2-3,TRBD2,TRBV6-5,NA,TGTGCCAGTTCCAAGGCGGGAGGGAACACAGATACGCAGTATTTT,CASSKAGGNTDTQYF
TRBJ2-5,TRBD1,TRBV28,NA,TGTGCCAGCAGTTCGCTCGGGACAGGTCGCGAGACCCAGTACTTC,CASSSLGTGRETQYF
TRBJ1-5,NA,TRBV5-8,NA,TGTGCCAGCAGCTTGACTGCGGGCGGGCAGCCCCAGCATTTT,CASSLTAGGQPQHF
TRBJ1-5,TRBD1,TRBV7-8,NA,TGTGCCAGCAGCCTGGGACAGTCTCAGCCCCAGCATTTT,CASSLGQSQPQHF
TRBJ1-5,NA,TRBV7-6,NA,TGTGCCAGCAGCTTAGAAGCAAACGGGCAGCCCCAGCATTTT,CASSLEANGQPQHF
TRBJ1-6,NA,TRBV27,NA,TGTGCCAGCAGTTTATTCCTAGTGGGCTCCTATAATTCACCCCTCCACTTT,CASSLFLVGSYNSPLHF
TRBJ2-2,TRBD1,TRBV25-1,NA,TGTGCCAGCAGTGCTCCAGGGGGCCACGGGGAGCTGTTTTTT,CASSAPGGHGELFF
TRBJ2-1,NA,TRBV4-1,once,TGCGCCAGCAGCCAAGATGGCGGGACTGCCTACAATGAGCAGTTCTTC,CASSQDGGTAYNEQFF
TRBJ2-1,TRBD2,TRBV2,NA,TGTGCCAGCGGAGCGGGAGGTTCCTACAATGAGCAGTTCTTC,CASGAGGSYNEQFF
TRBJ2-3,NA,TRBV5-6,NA,TGTGCCAGCAGCTCCGGCACAGATACGCAGTATTTT,CASSSGTDTQYF
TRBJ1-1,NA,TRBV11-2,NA,TGTGCCAGCAGCTTAGGTAACAGGCTGAACACTGAAGCTTTCTTT,CASSLGNRLNTEAFF
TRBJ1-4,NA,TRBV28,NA,TGTGCCGGCGGGGGGAGGGCTAATGAAAAACTGTTTTTT,CAGGGRANEKLFF
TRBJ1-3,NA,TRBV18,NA,TGTGCCAGCTCACAGGGGTCTATAAACACCATATATTTT,CASSQGSINTIYF
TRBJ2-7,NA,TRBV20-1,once,TGCAGTGCTAGTCGGGATTCCTGGGAGCAGTACTTC,CSASRDSWEQYF
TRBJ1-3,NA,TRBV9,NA,TGTGCCAGCAGCGTAAGTCCCCCGGGCTCTGGAAACACCATATATTTT,CASSVSPPGSGNTIYF
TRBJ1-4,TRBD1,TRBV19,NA,TGTGCCAGTAGTATTGGGACAGGGGAAAAGCTGTTTTTT,CASSIGTGEKLFF
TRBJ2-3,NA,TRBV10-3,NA,TGTGCCGTGGCGGTGAGCCGAGGGACAGATACGCAGTATTTT,CAVAVSRGTDTQYF
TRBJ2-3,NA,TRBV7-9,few,TGTGCCAGCAGCTGGAGGGCTAGCGGCACAGATACGCAGTATTTT,CASSWRASGTDTQYF
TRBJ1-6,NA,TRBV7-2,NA,TGTGCCAGCAGCTCGGGGTGGGGAAATTCACCCCTCCACTTT,CASSSGWGNSPLHF
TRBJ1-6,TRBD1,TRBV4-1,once,TGCGCCAGCAGCCAAGATGGAAGGGGGCGAAATTCACCCCTCCACTTT,CASSQDGRGRNSPLHF
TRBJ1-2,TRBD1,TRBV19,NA,TGTGCCAGTAAGGACAGGGGAAACTATGGCTACACCTTC,CASKDRGNYGYTF
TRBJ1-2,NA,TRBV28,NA,TGTGCCAGCAGTTCACAACTCGACAGCTATGGCTACACCTTC,CASSSQLDSYGYTF
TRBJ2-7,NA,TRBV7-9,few,TGTGCCAGCAGCTTAGATAAGGGAGGTAACGAGCAGTACTTC,CASSLDKGGNEQYF